The 22 T cell receptor beta chains in this list originate from one sample, sequenced in a study of technical replicates of blood from a few donors. Profiling relied on immunoSEQ multiplex PCR, and the TCRdb table lists in-frame clones only, not all of them. The data contain approximately 94,000 clones, about 96% of them singletons. What was sequenced was T cells isolated from PBMCs. The source of these receptors is a human donor in good health.

The rearrangement joins TRBV7-9 to TRBJ1-2; D is uncertain. V was cut by 2 bases and J by 3 bases, with 16 bases left in between. Germline assignment: CDR1 SEHNR and CDR2 FQNEAQ (reference sequence). The CDR3 runs 16 residues. The CDR3 DNA follows: TGTGCCAGCAGCTTAATGTCGGGGAAACTAGACTATGGCTACACCTTC. Translation gives CASSLMSGKLDYGYTF.

This clone was observed once. This rearrangement joins TRBV7-9 to TRBJ2-2, with 7 positions matching TRBD1. The CDR3 is 16 residues long. J lost 2 bases, V lost 3 bases, and 6 bases had no gene match. Germline-derived CDR1 and CDR2 are SEHNR and FQNEAQ (reference sequence). CDR3 bases: TGTGCCAGCAGCTTTCCCGGGACAGTTAACACCGGGGAGCTGTTTTTT. It yields the protein CASSFPGTVNTGELFF.

A single count supports this clone. CDR3 nucleotide sequence: TGTGCCAGCAGCTTTAGCCTTGAGCAGTTCTTC. Amino acid sequence: CASSFSLEQFF. The V and J genes are TRBV9 and TRBJ2-1; D uncertain. CDR1 SGDLS and CDR2 YYNGEE come from the germline V gene. The CDR3 contains 11 residues. Between the trimmed V and J ends, which lost 4 bases and 9 bases, there was a span of 8 bases.

V gene TRBV6-1 combines with J gene TRBJ1-5, with D possibly matching TRBD1 (5 bases). The CDR3 runs 17 residues. V was trimmed by 0 bases and J by 4 bases, leaving 16 bases between them. Germline V lookup: CDR1 MNHNS, CDR2 SASEGT. CDR3 bases: TGTGCCAGCAGTGAAGCAGTGCCGGGACTCTATAATCAGCCCCAGCATTTT. Protein product: CASSEAVPGLYNQPQHF.

This CDR3 is CASSLGEGYWSNQPQHF. In DNA form, the CDR3 reads TGTGCCAGCAGCTTGGGGGAGGGGTACTGGAGCAATCAGCCCCAGCATTTT. The chain joins TRBV5-5 to TRBJ1-5; tentative D call: TRBD1 (5 bases). In germline, CDR1 is SGHKS, CDR2 YYEKEE (reference sequence). This CDR3 comprises 17 residues. With 0 bases removed from V and 1 base from J, the gap between germline ends came to 14 bases.

This chain links TRBV5-4 with TRBJ2-3, with 9 bases aligning to TRBD2. J lost 5 bases, V lost 5 bases, and 12 bases had no gene match. This CDR3 is 16 amino acids long. Per the germline V gene, CDR1 is SGHNT and CDR2 is YYREEE (reference sequence). The CDR3 sequence: CASSRNSGSVQDTQYF. The CDR3 DNA is TGTGCCAGCAGTCGTAATAGCGGGAGTGTTCAAGATACGCAGTATTTT. The whole variable domain, remainder taken from reference TRBV5-4 and TRBJ2-3, is ETGVTQSPTHLIKTRGQQVTLRCSSQSGHNTVSWYQQALGQGPQFIFQYYREEENGRGNFPPRFSGLQFPNYSSELNVNALELDDSALYLCASSRNSGSVQDTQYFGPGTRLTVL.

V and J are TRBV7-8 and TRBJ1-5; a weak D match, TRBD1 (5 bases). Trimming removed 1 base at V and 0 bases at J, with 7 bases between. Germline V gene sequence: CDR1 SGHVS, CDR2 FQNEAQ. CDR3 length equals 15 residues. In DNA form, the CDR3 reads TGTGCCAGCAGCTTAGGACAGTTTAGCAATCAGCCCCAGCATTTT. Its protein is CASSLGQFSNQPQHF.

V gene TRBV19 combines with J gene TRBJ2-7, with D maybe TRBD1 (6 bases). The germline V gene has CDR1 LNHDA and CDR2 SQIVND (reference sequence). The germline V and J ends were trimmed by 8 bases and 2 bases, with 13 bases remaining between them. This CDR3 spans 13 amino acids. The CDR3 loop reads CASGFQGTYEQYF. Written as DNA, the CDR3 is TGTGCCAGTGGTTTTCAGGGGACCTACGAGCAGTACTTC.

The CDR3 nucleotides read TGTGCCAGCAGCCTAAGTAACTATGGCTACACCTTC. This gives the protein CASSLSNYGYTF. The rearrangement links TRBV7-9 to TRBJ1-2; no clear D gene. Germline values: CDR1 SEHNR, CDR2 FQNEAQ (reference sequence). The CDR3 length is 12 residues. With 5 bases removed from V and 1 base from J, the gap between germline ends came to 5 bases. Supplemented by reference TRBV7-9 and TRBJ1-2, the full variable domain reads DTGVSQNPRHKITKRGQNVTFRCDPISEHNRLYWYRQTLGQGPEFLTYFQNEAQLEKSRLLSDRFSAERPKGSFSTLEIQRTEQGDSAMYLCASSLSNYGYTFGSGTRLTVV.

V usage is TRBV6-1 and J usage is TRBJ2-5; 8 bases map to TRBD1. This CDR3 has 12 amino acids. V lost 11 bases and J lost 1; bases outside the gene matches: 3. Germline V CDR1 and CDR2: MNHNS, SASEGT. This chain's CDR3 is CAGQGVQETQYF. The DNA of the CDR3 is TGTGCCGGACAGGGTGTCCAAGAGACCCAGTACTTC.

The chain joins TRBV14 to TRBJ2-1, with 14 positions matching TRBD2. Germline CDR1 SGHDN, CDR2 FVKESK. The V gene end was trimmed by 5 bases and the J gene end by 4 bases; junction bases not matched to a gene: 4. The CDR3 runs 16 residues. The chain's CDR3 is CASSSRTSGRYNEQFF. The CDR3 bases are TGTGCCAGCAGCTCTCGGACTAGCGGGAGGTACAATGAGCAGTTCTTC.

The chain couples TRBV6-1 to TRBJ1-1, with a tentative D call TRBD1 (5 bases). The V gene lost 2 bases and the J gene lost 11 bases, with 12 bases spanning the gap. Germline V gene sequence: CDR1 MNHNS, CDR2 SASEGT. The CDR3 extends over 12 amino acids. The CDR3 protein is CASSERGLAAFF. The CDR3 DNA follows: TGTGCCAGCAGTGAAAGGGGACTGGCTGCTTTCTTT.

The rearrangement uses TRBV6-1 and TRBJ1-2; 7 bases line up with TRBD1. In germline, CDR1 is MNHNS, CDR2 SASEGT. The junction had 8 bases not matched to a gene; V was cut back by 9 bases and J by 4 bases. The CDR3 runs 13 residues. CDR3 bases: TGTGCCAGTGAGTCGACAGGGAGCTATGGCTACACCTTC. Its protein product is CASESTGSYGYTF.

CDR3 protein: CASSIRQGGHNQPQHF. CDR3 nucleotide sequence: TGTGCCAGTAGTATCAGACAGGGTGGTCACAATCAGCCCCAGCATTTT. The chain carries TRBV19 and TRBJ1-5; 7 bases are shared with TRBD1. Germline V gives CDR1 LNHDA, CDR2 SQIVND (reference sequence). With V trimmed by 3 bases and J by 3 bases, 8 bases remained unmatched. The CDR3 runs 16 residues.

The chain joins TRBV4-3 to TRBJ1-5, with D unresolved. CDR1 and CDR2 (germline): LGHNA, YSLEER. CDR3 size: 17 residues. Trimming removed 1 base at V and 5 bases at J, with 18 bases between. The CDR3 nucleotides read TGCGCCAGCAGCCAAGTAGCGGTAGGAGCCGTGGATCAGCCCCAGCATTTT. Protein: CASSQVAVGAVDQPQHF.

This clone was detected a few times. This chain uses TRBV10-1 with TRBJ1-2, with D perhaps TRBD1 (5 bases). V was trimmed by 2 bases and J by 4 bases, leaving 8 bases between them. CDR1 WNHNN and CDR2 SYGVQD come from the germline V gene (reference sequence). The CDR3 is 13 residues long. CDR3 in amino acids: CASSETGTYGYTF. The CDR3, as DNA: TGCGCCAGCAGTGAGACAGGCACCTATGGCTACACCTTC.

The chain joins TRBV4-3 to TRBJ1-3; 7 positions agree with TRBD1. From germline, CDR1 is LGHNA and CDR2 YSLEER. This CDR3 contains 15 residues. V shed 3 bases, J shed 4 bases, and the junction held 6 bases outside the gene matches. The CDR3 loop is CASSQVTGYGNTIYF. CDR3 bases: TGCGCCAGCAGCCAGGTGACAGGGTACGGAAACACCATATATTTT.

The chain couples TRBV5-1 to TRBJ2-2; D unresolved. Trimming stripped 1 base from V and 0 bases from J, with 7 bases between. The length of the CDR3 is 15 residues. Germline V lookup: CDR1 SGHRS, CDR2 YFSETQ. For the CDR3, the DNA is TGCGCCAGCAGCTTGCAAAGCGCGAACACCGGGGAGCTGTTTTTT. It translates to CASSLQSANTGELFF.

The chain joins TRBV4-1 to TRBJ2-3; 14 positions agree with TRBD2. Germline assignment: CDR1 MGHRA and CDR2 YSYEKL. The CDR3 has 17 amino acids. J lost 5 bases, V lost 1 base, and 5 bases had no gene match. The CDR3 reads CASSQVAGTSGRDTQYF. The DNA for the CDR3 is TGCGCCAGCAGCCAAGTAGCAGGGACTAGCGGGAGAGATACGCAGTATTTT.

The chain links TRBV28 to TRBJ1-1; possibly TRBD1 for D (6 bases). Looked up from germline, CDR1 is MDHEN and CDR2 is SYDVKM. Trimming cost V 5 bases and J 3 bases, with 16 bases left between them. This CDR3 is 15 amino acids long. This chain's CDR3 is CASSPPQTGYTEAFF. In DNA, the CDR3 is TGTGCCAGCAGTCCACCCCAGACAGGTTACACTGAAGCTTTCTTT.

This chain uses TRBV4-1 with TRBJ1-3; 9 bases are shared with TRBD1. This CDR3 contains 17 residues. The germline V gene encodes CDR1 MGHRA and CDR2 YSYEKL. V shed 1 base, J shed 1 base, and the junction held 5 bases outside the gene matches. The CDR3, as DNA: TGCGCCAGCAGCCAAGGGGCGACAGGGGGTTCTGGAAACACCATATATTTT. Its protein is CASSQGATGGSGNTIYF.

The CDR3 here is CASSSSGGRPQHF. CDR3 nucleotides: TGTGCCAGCAGCTCTTCCGGGGGGCGGCCCCAGCATTTT. The J gene is TRBJ1-5, the V gene TRBV7-9; TRBD1 is a possible D gene (6 bases). The V end lost 4 bases, the J end lost 9 bases, and 13 bases lay between the germline ends. Looked up from germline, CDR1 is SEHNR and CDR2 is FQNEAQ (reference sequence). This CDR3 contains 13 residues.